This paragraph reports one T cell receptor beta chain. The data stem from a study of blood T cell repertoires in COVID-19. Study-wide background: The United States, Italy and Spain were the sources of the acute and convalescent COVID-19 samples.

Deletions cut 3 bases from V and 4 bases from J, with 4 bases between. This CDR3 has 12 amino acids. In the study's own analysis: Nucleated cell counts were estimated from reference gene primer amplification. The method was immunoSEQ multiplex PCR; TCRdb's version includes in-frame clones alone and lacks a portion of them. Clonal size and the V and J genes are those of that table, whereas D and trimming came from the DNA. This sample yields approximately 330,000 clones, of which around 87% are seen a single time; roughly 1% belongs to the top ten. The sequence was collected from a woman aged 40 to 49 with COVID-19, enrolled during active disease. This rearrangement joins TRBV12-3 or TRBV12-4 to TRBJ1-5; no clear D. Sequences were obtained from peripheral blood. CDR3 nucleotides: TGTGCCAGCAGTTTTAGTAATCAGCCCCAGCATTTT. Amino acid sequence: CASSFSNQPQHF.